A selection of T cell receptor beta chains follows, all from one sample in a study of early T cells in non-severe SARS-CoV-2 infection. TCRdb passed the 5' RACE reads through MiXCR, listing each CDR3 protein once. Of 65,000 to 95,000 distinct CDR3 sequences in the sample, around 5% were seen once. Sequencing used whole blood, obtained at baseline. These receptor sequences come from an adult who was a healthcare worker with PCR-confirmed SARS-CoV-2 infection or an uninfected control (not recorded which). CDR3s include the opening cysteine and the closing phenylalanine or tryptophan. Each record gives: CDR3 DNA, CDR3 protein, clone size, J gene, V gene, D gene. The D gene is left open where the match is weak. For some rows the clone size is stated as once, few or many, or as a class when expanded; others skip it.

cdr3_nt: TGCAGCGTTGAAGACTTCCGGGAGACAGATACGCAGTATTTT; cdr3_aa: CSVEDFRETDTQYF; clone_size: NA; j_call: TRBJ2-3; v_call: TRBV29-1; d_call: NA
cdr3_nt: TGTGCCAGCAGTTCCTTAAGGACGGGGAGCTACGAGCAGTACTTC; cdr3_aa: CASSSLRTGSYEQYF; clone_size: few; j_call: TRBJ2-7; v_call: TRBV6-6; d_call: NA
cdr3_nt: TGTGCCAGCACCGAATCGAGCACAGATACGCAGTATTTT; cdr3_aa: CASTESSTDTQYF; clone_size: NA; j_call: TRBJ2-3; v_call: TRBV9; d_call: NA
cdr3_nt: TGTGCCAGCAGCTTAGATCACCGGGGCCTCATCTACGAGCAGTACTTC; cdr3_aa: CASSLDHRGLIYEQYF; clone_size: NA; j_call: TRBJ2-7; v_call: TRBV11-2; d_call: NA
cdr3_nt: TGTGCCAGAAATCACGGGGAGAGGGGACAGAGCTCTGGGGCCAACGTCCTGACTTTC; cdr3_aa: CARNHGERGQSSGANVLTF; clone_size: many; j_call: TRBJ2-6; v_call: TRBV14; d_call: TRBD1
cdr3_nt: TGTGCCAGCGGGACCCGAGCAGTTGAATACTTC; cdr3_aa: CASGTRAVEYF; clone_size: many; j_call: TRBJ2-7; v_call: TRBV25-1; d_call: NA
cdr3_nt: TGTGCCAGCAGCTCCTCGTTTGGGGGTGCGGGGCAGGAAGCTTTCTTT; cdr3_aa: CASSSSFGGAGQEAFF; clone_size: few; j_call: TRBJ1-1; v_call: TRBV7-9; d_call: NA
cdr3_nt: TGTGCCAGCAGTTTAGGGCCCTGGGGAGCGGCCGCCTACGAGCAGTACTTC; cdr3_aa: CASSLGPWGAAAYEQYF; clone_size: NA; j_call: TRBJ2-7; v_call: TRBV28; d_call: NA
cdr3_nt: TGTGCCAGCAGCTTGGCGGGAGGACCGAGCACAGATACGCAGTATTTT; cdr3_aa: CASSLAGGPSTDTQYF; clone_size: NA; j_call: TRBJ2-3; v_call: TRBV7-3; d_call: TRBD2
cdr3_nt: TGTGCCAGCACATCCCTGAGGGGCGGGAAGAGTGAGCAGTTCTTC; cdr3_aa: CASTSLRGGKSEQFF; clone_size: many; j_call: TRBJ2-1; v_call: TRBV12-3/TRBV12-4; d_call: NA
cdr3_nt: TGTGCCAGCAACGGGGTCCCGAACACCGGGGAGCTGTTTTTT; cdr3_aa: CASNGVPNTGELFF; clone_size: many; j_call: TRBJ2-2; v_call: TRBV2; d_call: NA
cdr3_nt: TGTGCCAGCAGCTTAGTGGTAGCGGGAGGCTACAATGAGCAGTTCTTC; cdr3_aa: CASSLVVAGGYNEQFF; clone_size: many; j_call: TRBJ2-1; v_call: TRBV7-9; d_call: TRBD2
cdr3_nt: TGCGCCAGCAGAACGGACAGAGGCACAGATACGCAGTATTTT; cdr3_aa: CASRTDRGTDTQYF; clone_size: NA; j_call: TRBJ2-3; v_call: TRBV5-1; d_call: NA
cdr3_nt: TGTGCCAGCAGCCACATCGGACTTAATTACGAGCAGTACTTC; cdr3_aa: CASSHIGLNYEQYF; clone_size: many; j_call: TRBJ2-7; v_call: TRBV7-2; d_call: NA
cdr3_nt: TGTGCCTGGAGTGTTGGGGGAACGGCTAATGAAAAACTGTTTTTT; cdr3_aa: CAWSVGGTANEKLFF; clone_size: many; j_call: TRBJ1-4; v_call: TRBV30; d_call: NA
cdr3_nt: TGTGCCAGCAGCACGAGGGACAGGGGAGGGTACGAGCAGTACTTC; cdr3_aa: CASSTRDRGGYEQYF; clone_size: many; j_call: TRBJ2-7; v_call: TRBV7-9; d_call: TRBD1
cdr3_nt: TGTGCCAGCAGCCCGGGACGGCCGAACACCGGGGAGCTGTTTTTT; cdr3_aa: CASSPGRPNTGELFF; clone_size: few; j_call: TRBJ2-2; v_call: TRBV11-3; d_call: NA
cdr3_nt: TGCGCCAGCAGCCCCGAAGGCAGGGTGACTCAGCCCCAGCATTTT; cdr3_aa: CASSPEGRVTQPQHF; clone_size: few; j_call: TRBJ1-5; v_call: TRBV4-1; d_call: NA
cdr3_nt: TGCAGCGTTGAACTGGGACACCCTAATGAAAAACTGTTTTTT; cdr3_aa: CSVELGHPNEKLFF; clone_size: many; j_call: TRBJ1-4; v_call: TRBV29-1; d_call: NA
cdr3_nt: TGTGCCAGCAGCCCCCGCGGAGAATACAATGAGCAGTTCTTC; cdr3_aa: CASSPRGEYNEQFF; clone_size: NA; j_call: TRBJ2-1; v_call: TRBV7-9; d_call: NA
cdr3_nt: TGTGCCAGCAGCTTCGGCCGGGGGGGGCGCAGGAAGGAGACCCAGTACTTC; cdr3_aa: CASSFGRGGRRKETQYF; clone_size: many; j_call: TRBJ2-5; v_call: TRBV13; d_call: TRBD2
cdr3_nt: TGTGCCAGCAGTTCCCTCAACTATGGCTACACCTTC; cdr3_aa: CASSSLNYGYTF; clone_size: many; j_call: TRBJ1-2; v_call: TRBV12-3/TRBV12-4; d_call: NA
cdr3_nt: TGTGCCAGCAGTCTCAGCGGGAGCGAAGAGACCCAGTACTTC; cdr3_aa: CASSLSGSEETQYF; clone_size: few; j_call: TRBJ2-5; v_call: TRBV12-3/TRBV12-4; d_call: TRBD2
cdr3_nt: TGTGCCAGCAGCTTGACGGACAGGGCCCGCAAGAACACTGAAGCTTTCTTT; cdr3_aa: CASSLTDRARKNTEAFF; clone_size: NA; j_call: TRBJ1-1; v_call: TRBV7-9; d_call: TRBD1
cdr3_nt: TGTGCCAGCTCCAGCGCCGACAGCTACGAGCAGTACTTC; cdr3_aa: CASSSADSYEQYF; clone_size: many; j_call: TRBJ2-7; v_call: TRBV18; d_call: NA
cdr3_nt: TGTGCCAGCAGTTTTTTGGGGGCTAACACTGAAGCTTTCTTT; cdr3_aa: CASSFLGANTEAFF; clone_size: NA; j_call: TRBJ1-1; v_call: TRBV27; d_call: NA
cdr3_nt: TGTGCCAGCAGCGGGGGCAGGGGCTTCACAGATACGCAGTATTTT; cdr3_aa: CASSGGRGFTDTQYF; clone_size: many; j_call: TRBJ2-3; v_call: TRBV7-2; d_call: NA
cdr3_nt: TGCGCCAGCAGTGATCAGGCACCATGGGAGATGGGGCAGTACTTC; cdr3_aa: CASSDQAPWEMGQYF; clone_size: NA; j_call: TRBJ2-7; v_call: TRBV10-2; d_call: NA
cdr3_nt: TGTGCCAGCAGCTTAGAGGCGAGGGGCACCGGGGAGCTGTTTTTT; cdr3_aa: CASSLEARGTGELFF; clone_size: NA; j_call: TRBJ2-2; v_call: TRBV11-3; d_call: NA
cdr3_nt: TGTGCCAGCAGCGTAGACGGAAGGACAGGACCGGGTAACGAGCAGTACTTC; cdr3_aa: CASSVDGRTGPGNEQYF; clone_size: many; j_call: TRBJ2-7; v_call: TRBV9; d_call: TRBD1
cdr3_nt: TGTGCCAGCTCACCGCGGCGCTCTAATGGAAACACCATATATTTT; cdr3_aa: CASSPRRSNGNTIYF; clone_size: medium-sized; j_call: TRBJ1-3; v_call: TRBV18; d_call: NA
cdr3_nt: TGCAGTGCTAGAGCTGGCACATGGAAAGAGACCCAGTACTTC; cdr3_aa: CSARAGTWKETQYF; clone_size: NA; j_call: TRBJ2-5; v_call: TRBV20-1; d_call: NA
cdr3_nt: TGTGCCTCTGGATGGGGCTACGAGCAGTACTTC; cdr3_aa: CASGWGYEQYF; clone_size: many; j_call: TRBJ2-7; v_call: TRBV15; d_call: NA
cdr3_nt: TGTGCCAGCCGACTAGCGGGGGAGACCCAGTACTTC; cdr3_aa: CASRLAGETQYF; clone_size: NA; j_call: TRBJ2-5; v_call: TRBV2; d_call: TRBD2
cdr3_nt: TGTGCCAGCAGTTTTATTGGGAACAACGAGGCAGATACGCAGTATTTT; cdr3_aa: CASSFIGNNEADTQYF; clone_size: many; j_call: TRBJ2-3; v_call: TRBV6-5; d_call: NA
cdr3_nt: TGTGCCAGCTCGGGCGGACAGGATGAAGCTTTCTTT; cdr3_aa: CASSGGQDEAFF; clone_size: few; j_call: TRBJ1-1; v_call: TRBV18; d_call: TRBD1
cdr3_nt: TGTGCCAGCTCACCGAACGGTGGGGACGGCTACACCTTC; cdr3_aa: CASSPNGGDGYTF; clone_size: few; j_call: TRBJ1-2; v_call: TRBV18; d_call: NA
cdr3_nt: TGTGCCAGCAGCCAACAAACAGGGGGCCAAGGCTACACCTTC; cdr3_aa: CASSQQTGGQGYTF; clone_size: many; j_call: TRBJ1-2; v_call: TRBV7-9; d_call: TRBD1
cdr3_nt: TGCAGTGCTAGAGACCGGGACAGGGGGACCTACGAGCAGTACTTC; cdr3_aa: CSARDRDRGTYEQYF; clone_size: few; j_call: TRBJ2-7; v_call: TRBV20-1; d_call: TRBD1
cdr3_nt: TGCAGCGTTGTCCCGAGCATTAACTATGGCTACACCTTC; cdr3_aa: CSVVPSINYGYTF; clone_size: NA; j_call: TRBJ1-2; v_call: TRBV29-1; d_call: NA
cdr3_nt: TGTGCCAGCAGCGGAACCGTGGGGAGCAATCAGCCCCAGCATTTT; cdr3_aa: CASSGTVGSNQPQHF; clone_size: medium-sized; j_call: TRBJ1-5; v_call: TRBV9; d_call: NA
cdr3_nt: TGTGCCAGCAGCGGGACCGGGAGAGAGACCCAGTACTTC; cdr3_aa: CASSGTGRETQYF; clone_size: few; j_call: TRBJ2-5; v_call: TRBV7-9; d_call: NA
cdr3_nt: TGTGCCAGCAGCCTCCTTCAGGGACGACAGCCCCAGCATTTT; cdr3_aa: CASSLLQGRQPQHF; clone_size: many; j_call: TRBJ1-5; v_call: TRBV7-2; d_call: NA
cdr3_nt: TGCAGTGCTACTACGCTTAAGGGACTAGCGGGAGCAGGGAATGAGCAGTTCTTC; cdr3_aa: CSATTLKGLAGAGNEQFF; clone_size: many; j_call: TRBJ2-1; v_call: TRBV20-1; d_call: TRBD2
cdr3_nt: TGTGCCACCAGCCCTACTCGGAGCTCCTACAATGAGCAGTTCTTC; cdr3_aa: CATSPTRSSYNEQFF; clone_size: many; j_call: TRBJ2-1; v_call: TRBV24-1; d_call: NA
cdr3_nt: TGTGCCAGCAGTATGGAGCGGGGAGCCTACGAGCAGTACTTC; cdr3_aa: CASSMERGAYEQYF; clone_size: many; j_call: TRBJ2-7; v_call: TRBV27; d_call: TRBD2
cdr3_nt: TGTGCCAGCAATGAGGGGCTAGCCAAAAACATTCAGTACTTC; cdr3_aa: CASNEGLAKNIQYF; clone_size: NA; j_call: TRBJ2-4; v_call: TRBV6-1; d_call: NA
cdr3_nt: TGTGCCAGCCGGGACAGGGTTAATCGGACAGATACGCAGTATTTT; cdr3_aa: CASRDRVNRTDTQYF; clone_size: NA; j_call: TRBJ2-3; v_call: TRBV27; d_call: TRBD1
cdr3_nt: TGTGCCAGCAGCCCCCTAAGCGGGGTACAAGAGACCCAGTACTTC; cdr3_aa: CASSPLSGVQETQYF; clone_size: NA; j_call: TRBJ2-5; v_call: TRBV3-1; d_call: TRBD2